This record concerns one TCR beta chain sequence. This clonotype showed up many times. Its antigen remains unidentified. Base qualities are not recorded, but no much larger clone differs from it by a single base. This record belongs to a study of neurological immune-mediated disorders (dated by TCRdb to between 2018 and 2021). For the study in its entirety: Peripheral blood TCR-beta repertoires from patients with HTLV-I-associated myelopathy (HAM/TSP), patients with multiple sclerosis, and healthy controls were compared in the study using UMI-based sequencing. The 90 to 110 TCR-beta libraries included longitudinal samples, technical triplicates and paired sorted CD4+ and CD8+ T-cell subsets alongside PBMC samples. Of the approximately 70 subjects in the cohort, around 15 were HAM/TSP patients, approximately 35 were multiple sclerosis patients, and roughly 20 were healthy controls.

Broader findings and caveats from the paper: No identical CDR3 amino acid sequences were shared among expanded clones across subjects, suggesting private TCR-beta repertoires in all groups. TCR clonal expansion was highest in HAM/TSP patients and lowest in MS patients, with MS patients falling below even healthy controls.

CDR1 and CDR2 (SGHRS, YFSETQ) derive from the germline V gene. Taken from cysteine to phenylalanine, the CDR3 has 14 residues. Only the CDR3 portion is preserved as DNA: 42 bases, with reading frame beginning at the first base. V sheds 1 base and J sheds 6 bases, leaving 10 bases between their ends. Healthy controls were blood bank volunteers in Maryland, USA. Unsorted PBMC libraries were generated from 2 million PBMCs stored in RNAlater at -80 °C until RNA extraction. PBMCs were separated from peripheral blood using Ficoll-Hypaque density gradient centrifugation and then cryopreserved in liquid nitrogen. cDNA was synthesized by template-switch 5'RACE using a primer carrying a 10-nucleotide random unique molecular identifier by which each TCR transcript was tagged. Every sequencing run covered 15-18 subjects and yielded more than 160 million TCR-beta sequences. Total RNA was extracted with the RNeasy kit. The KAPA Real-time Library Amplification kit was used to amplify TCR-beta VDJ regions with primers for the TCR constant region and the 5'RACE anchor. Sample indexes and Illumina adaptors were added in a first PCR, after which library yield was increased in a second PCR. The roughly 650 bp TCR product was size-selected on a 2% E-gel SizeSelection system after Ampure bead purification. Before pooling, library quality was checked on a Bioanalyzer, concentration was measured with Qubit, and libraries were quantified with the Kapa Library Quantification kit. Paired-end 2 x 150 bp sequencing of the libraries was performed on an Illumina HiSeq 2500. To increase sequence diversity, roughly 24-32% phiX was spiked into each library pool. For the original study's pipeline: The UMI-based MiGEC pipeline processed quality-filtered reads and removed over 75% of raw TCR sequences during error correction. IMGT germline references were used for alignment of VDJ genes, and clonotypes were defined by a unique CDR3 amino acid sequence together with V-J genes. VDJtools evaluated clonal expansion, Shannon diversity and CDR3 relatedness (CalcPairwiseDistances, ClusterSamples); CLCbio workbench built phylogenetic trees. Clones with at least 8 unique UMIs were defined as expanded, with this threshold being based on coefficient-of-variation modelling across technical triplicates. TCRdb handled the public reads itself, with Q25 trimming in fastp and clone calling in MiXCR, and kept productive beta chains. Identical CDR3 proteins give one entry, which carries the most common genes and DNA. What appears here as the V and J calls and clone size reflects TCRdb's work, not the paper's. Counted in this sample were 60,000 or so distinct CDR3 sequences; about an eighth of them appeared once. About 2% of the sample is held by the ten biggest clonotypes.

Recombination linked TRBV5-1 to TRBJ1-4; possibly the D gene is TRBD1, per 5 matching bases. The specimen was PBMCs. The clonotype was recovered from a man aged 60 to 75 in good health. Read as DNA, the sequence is TGCGCCAGCAGCTTGCAGGGCACGGATGAAAAACTGTTTTTT. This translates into CASSLQGTDEKLFF.